The T cell receptor (beta chain) described here comes from a study of CDR3 diversity in severe acne. TCRdb ran MiXCR on the PCR reads and lists one entry per CDR3 protein. The repertoire includes some 85,000 distinct CDR3 sequences, roughly 49% of them detected once, and around a tenth sits in the top ten. This CDR3 is built from 10 residues. In germline, CDR1 is SQVTM, CDR2 ANQGSEA. The V end was cut by 3 bases, the J end by 4 bases, with 3 bases between. This clonotype was sampled from a male donor with severe acne vulgaris. The chain combines TRBV29-1 with TRBJ2-5; D uncertain. Sequencing was done on a sample of blood. The CDR3 loop reads CSVEVETQYF. The CDR3, as DNA: TGCAGCGTTGAGGTAGAGACCCAGTACTTC.